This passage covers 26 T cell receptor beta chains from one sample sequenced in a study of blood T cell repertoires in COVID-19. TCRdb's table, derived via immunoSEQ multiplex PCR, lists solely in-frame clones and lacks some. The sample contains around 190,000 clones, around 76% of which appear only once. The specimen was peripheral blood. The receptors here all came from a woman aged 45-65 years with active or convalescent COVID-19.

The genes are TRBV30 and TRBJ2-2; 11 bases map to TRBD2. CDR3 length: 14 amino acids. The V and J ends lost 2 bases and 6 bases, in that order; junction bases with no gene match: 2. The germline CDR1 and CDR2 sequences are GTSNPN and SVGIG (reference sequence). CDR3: CAWSPGLAAGELFF. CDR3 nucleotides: TGTGCCTGGAGTCCGGGACTAGCGGCCGGGGAGCTGTTTTTT.

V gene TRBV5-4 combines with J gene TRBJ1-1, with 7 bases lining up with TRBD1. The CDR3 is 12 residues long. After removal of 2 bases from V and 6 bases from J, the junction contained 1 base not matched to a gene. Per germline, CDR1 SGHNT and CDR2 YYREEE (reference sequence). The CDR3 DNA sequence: TGTGCCAGCAGCTTCGGACAGGCTGAAGCTTTCTTT. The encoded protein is CASSFGQAEAFF. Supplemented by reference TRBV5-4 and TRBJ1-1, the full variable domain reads ETGVTQSPTHLIKTRGQQVTLRCSSQSGHNTVSWYQQALGQGPQFIFQYYREEENGRGNFPPRFSGLQFPNYSSELNVNALELDDSALYLCASSFGQAEAFFGQGTRLTVV.

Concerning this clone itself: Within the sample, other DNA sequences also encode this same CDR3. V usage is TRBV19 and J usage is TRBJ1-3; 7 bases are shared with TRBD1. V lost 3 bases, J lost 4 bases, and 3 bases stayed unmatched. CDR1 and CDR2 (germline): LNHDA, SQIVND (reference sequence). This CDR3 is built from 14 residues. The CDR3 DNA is TGTGCCAGTAGTATTACAGGGGCCGGAAACACCATATATTTT. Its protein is CASSITGAGNTIYF.

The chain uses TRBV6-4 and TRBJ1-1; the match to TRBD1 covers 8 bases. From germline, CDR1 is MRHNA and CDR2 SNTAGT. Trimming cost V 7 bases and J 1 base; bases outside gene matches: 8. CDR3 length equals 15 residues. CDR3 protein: CASNPDREWNTEAFF. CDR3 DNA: TGTGCCAGCAACCCGGACAGGGAATGGAACACTGAAGCTTTCTTT.

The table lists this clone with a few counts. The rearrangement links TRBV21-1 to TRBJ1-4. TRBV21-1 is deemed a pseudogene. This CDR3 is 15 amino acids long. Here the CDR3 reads CASSKDGDANEKLFF. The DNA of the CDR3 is TGTGCCAGCAGCAAAGACGGGGATGCTAATGAAAAACTGTTTTTT.

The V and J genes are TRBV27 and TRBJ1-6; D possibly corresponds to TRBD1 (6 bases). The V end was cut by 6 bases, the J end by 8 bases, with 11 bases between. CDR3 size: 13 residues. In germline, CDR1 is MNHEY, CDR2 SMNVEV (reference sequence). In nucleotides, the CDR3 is TGTGCCAGCAGCCTAAAGGGGGATTCACCCCTCCACTTT. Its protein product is CASSLKGDSPLHF.

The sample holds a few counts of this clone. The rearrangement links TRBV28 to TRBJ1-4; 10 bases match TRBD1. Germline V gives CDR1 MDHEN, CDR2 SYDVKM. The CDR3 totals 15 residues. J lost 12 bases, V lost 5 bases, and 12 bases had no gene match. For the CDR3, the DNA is TGTGCCAGCAGTCCCCCCCGGGACAGGGGAATGCAACTGTTTTTT. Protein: CASSPPRDRGMQLFF.

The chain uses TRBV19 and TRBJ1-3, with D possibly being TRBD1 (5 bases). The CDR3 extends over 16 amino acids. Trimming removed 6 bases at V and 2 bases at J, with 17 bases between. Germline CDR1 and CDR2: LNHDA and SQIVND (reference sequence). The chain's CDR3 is CASSLFPRVPGNTIYF. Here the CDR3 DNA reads TGTGCCAGTAGCCTATTTCCCAGGGTTCCTGGAAACACCATATATTTT.

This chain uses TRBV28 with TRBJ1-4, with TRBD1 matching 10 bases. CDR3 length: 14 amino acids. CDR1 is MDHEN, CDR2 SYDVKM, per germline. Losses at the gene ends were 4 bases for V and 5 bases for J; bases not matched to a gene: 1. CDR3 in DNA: TGTGCCAGCAGTTGGACAGGGGGAAATGAAAAACTGTTTTTT. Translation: CASSWTGGNEKLFF.

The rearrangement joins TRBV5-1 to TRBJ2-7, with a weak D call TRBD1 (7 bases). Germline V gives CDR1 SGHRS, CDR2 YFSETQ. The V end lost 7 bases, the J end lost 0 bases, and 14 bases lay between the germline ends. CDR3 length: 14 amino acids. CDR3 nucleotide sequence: TGCGCCAGCCGGGACTCAGGGGGCTCCTACGAGCAGTACTTC. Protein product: CASRDSGGSYEQYF.

The chain's CDR3 is CASSLRTGQQETQYF. The CDR3 nucleotides read TGTGCCAGCAGCTTGCGGACAGGACAGCAAGAGACCCAGTACTTC. The genes are TRBV5-6 and TRBJ2-5, with 7 nucleotides matching TRBD1. Germline V gene data show CDR1 as SGHDT and CDR2 as YYEEEE. This CDR3 has 15 residues. V dropped 1 base and J dropped 2; count of bases not matched to a gene: 5.

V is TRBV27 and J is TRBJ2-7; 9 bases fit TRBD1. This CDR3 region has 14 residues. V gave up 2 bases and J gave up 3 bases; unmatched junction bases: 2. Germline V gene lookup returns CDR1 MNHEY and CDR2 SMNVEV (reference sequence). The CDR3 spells CASSLGTGYYEQYF. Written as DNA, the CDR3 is TGTGCCAGCAGTTTAGGGACAGGGTACTACGAGCAGTACTTC.

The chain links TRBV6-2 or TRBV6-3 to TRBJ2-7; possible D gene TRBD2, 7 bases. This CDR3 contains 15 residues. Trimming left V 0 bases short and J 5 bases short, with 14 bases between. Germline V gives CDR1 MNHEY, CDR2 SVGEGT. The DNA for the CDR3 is TGTGCCAGCAGTTACTCGAGGGGGGGTGGCGACGAGCAGTACTTC. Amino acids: CASSYSRGGGDEQYF.

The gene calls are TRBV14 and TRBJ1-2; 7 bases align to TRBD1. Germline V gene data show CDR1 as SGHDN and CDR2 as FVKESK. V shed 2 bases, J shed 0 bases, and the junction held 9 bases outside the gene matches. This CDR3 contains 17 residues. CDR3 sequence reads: CASSQSPGQRTNYGYTF. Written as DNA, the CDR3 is TGTGCCAGCAGCCAAAGCCCGGGACAGCGAACTAACTATGGCTACACCTTC.

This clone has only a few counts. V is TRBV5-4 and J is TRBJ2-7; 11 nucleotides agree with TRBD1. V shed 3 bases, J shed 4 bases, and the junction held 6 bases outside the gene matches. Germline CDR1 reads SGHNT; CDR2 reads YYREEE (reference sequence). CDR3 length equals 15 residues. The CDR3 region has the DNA TGTGCCAGCAGCTCCCCCGGGACAGGGGGTTACGAGCAGTACTTC. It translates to CASSSPGTGGYEQYF. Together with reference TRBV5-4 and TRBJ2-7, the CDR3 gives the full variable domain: ETGVTQSPTHLIKTRGQQVTLRCSSQSGHNTVSWYQQALGQGPQFIFQYYREEENGRGNFPPRFSGLQFPNYSSELNVNALELDDSALYLCASSSPGTGGYEQYFGPGTRLTVT.

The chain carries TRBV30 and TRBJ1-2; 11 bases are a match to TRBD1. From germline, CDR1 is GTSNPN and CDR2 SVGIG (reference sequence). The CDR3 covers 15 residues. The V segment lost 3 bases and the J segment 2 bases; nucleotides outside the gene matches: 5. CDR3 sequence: CAWRYRDRGNYGYTF. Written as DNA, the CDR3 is TGTGCCTGGAGGTACCGGGACAGGGGGAACTATGGCTACACCTTC.

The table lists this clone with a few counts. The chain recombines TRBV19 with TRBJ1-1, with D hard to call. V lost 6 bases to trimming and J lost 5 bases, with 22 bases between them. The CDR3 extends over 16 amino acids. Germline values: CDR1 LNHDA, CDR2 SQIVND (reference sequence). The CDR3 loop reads CASRPPGSAAGTEAFF. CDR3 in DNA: TGTGCCAGTAGACCCCCCGGCTCGGCAGCCGGGACTGAAGCTTTCTTT.

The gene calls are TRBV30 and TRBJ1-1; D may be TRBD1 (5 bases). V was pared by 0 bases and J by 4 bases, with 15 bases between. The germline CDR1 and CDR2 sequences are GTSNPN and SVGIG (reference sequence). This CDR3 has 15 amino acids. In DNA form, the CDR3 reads TGTGCCTGGAGTGTACGGCGGCAGGGAGGCACTGAAGCTTTCTTT. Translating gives CAWSVRRQGGTEAFF.

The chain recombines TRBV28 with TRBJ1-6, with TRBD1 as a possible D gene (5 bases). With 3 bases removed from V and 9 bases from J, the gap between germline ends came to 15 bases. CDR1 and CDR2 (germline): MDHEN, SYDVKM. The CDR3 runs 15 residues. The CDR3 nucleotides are TGTGCCAGCAGTTTTGGTGGGGGGTTAGGTTCACCCCTCCACTTT. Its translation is CASSFGGGLGSPLHF.

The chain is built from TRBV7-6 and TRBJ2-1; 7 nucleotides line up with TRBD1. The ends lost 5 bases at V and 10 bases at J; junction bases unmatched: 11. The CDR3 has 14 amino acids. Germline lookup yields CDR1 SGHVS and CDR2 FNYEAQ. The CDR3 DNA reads TGTGCCAGCAGCGCAGACAGGGTGGGTGAGGAGCAGTTCTTC. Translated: CASSADRVGEEQFF.

The CDR3 nucleotides are TGTGCCAGTCTCAAGAGGCGTACTGAAGCTTTCTTT. The encoded protein is CASLKRRTEAFF. The chain recombines TRBV28 with TRBJ1-1; D not resolved. The CDR3 is made up of 12 amino acids. With 9 bases removed from V and 5 bases from J, the gap between germline ends came to 13 bases. Germline lookup yields CDR1 MDHEN and CDR2 SYDVKM.

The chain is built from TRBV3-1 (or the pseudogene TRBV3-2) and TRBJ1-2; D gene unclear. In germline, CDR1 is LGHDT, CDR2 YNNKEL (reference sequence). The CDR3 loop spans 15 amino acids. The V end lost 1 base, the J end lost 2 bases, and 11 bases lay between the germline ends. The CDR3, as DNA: TGTGCCAGCAGCCAAGGGCGGGCCTTAAACTATGGCTACACCTTC. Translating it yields CASSQGRALNYGYTF.

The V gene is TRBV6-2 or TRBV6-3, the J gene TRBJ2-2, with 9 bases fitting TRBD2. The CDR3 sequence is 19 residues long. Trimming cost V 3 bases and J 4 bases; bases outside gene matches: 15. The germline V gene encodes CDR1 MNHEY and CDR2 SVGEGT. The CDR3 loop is CASSYEAAAGGRGTGELFF. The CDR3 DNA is TGTGCCAGCAGTTATGAAGCGGCCGCGGGGGGGCGCGGCACCGGGGAGCTGTTTTTT.

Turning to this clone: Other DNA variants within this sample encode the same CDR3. CDR3 protein: CASSISGSADTQYF. The CDR3 DNA is TGTGCCAGTAGTATTAGCGGGAGCGCAGATACGCAGTATTTT. The chain combines TRBV19 with TRBJ2-3, with 9 bases that match TRBD2. This CDR3 spans 14 amino acids. The germline V gene encodes CDR1 LNHDA and CDR2 SQIVND (reference sequence). Trimming at V came to 3 bases and at J to 4 bases, leaving 2 bases not matched to a gene.

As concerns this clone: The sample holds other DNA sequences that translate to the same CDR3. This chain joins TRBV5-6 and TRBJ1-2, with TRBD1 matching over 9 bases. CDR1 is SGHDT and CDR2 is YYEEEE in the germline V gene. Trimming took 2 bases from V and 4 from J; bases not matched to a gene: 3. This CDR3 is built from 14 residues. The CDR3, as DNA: TGTGCCAGCAGCTTTCCGGGACAGGGCTATGGCTACACCTTC. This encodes CASSFPGQGYGYTF.

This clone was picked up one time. CDR3 sequence reads: CASRLYRTSDLSKNIQYF. DNA for the CDR3: TGTGCCAGCAGATTATACCGGACTTCAGACCTGTCCAAAAACATTCAGTACTTC. The gene calls are TRBV6-4 and TRBJ2-4; TRBD2 might be the D (5 bases). Germline-derived CDR1 and CDR2 are MRHNA and SNTAGT. The CDR3 is made up of 18 amino acids. V lost 6 bases, J lost 2 bases, and 23 bases lay in between.